This note documents a single T cell receptor beta chain sequence. Time point defined: after dendritic cell vaccination, including at tumor progression/relapse. The data are from a study of glioma-infiltrating T cells after dendritic cell vaccination. Clones were sequenced by immunoSEQ multiplex PCR, and TCRdb holds only the in-frame ones, with some missing. Found here are 85,000 to 100,000 clones, roughly 85% of them singletons; the top ten hold around 8.5%. This CDR3 is built from 19 residues. V lost 0 bases, J lost 1 base, and 11 bases stayed unmatched. Per the germline V gene, CDR1 is MRHNA and CDR2 is SNTAGT.

The source is a human donor with glioblastoma. V is TRBV6-4 and J is TRBJ2-3, with 9 bases matching TRBD2. This material consisted of blood, taken after dendritic cell vaccination. The CDR3 sequence is CASSDSPPGSGGRTDTQYF. CDR3 bases: TGTGCCAGCAGTGACTCCCCCCCCGGGAGCGGGGGGCGCACAGATACGCAGTATTTT.